The following is a TCR beta chain sequence with its context. The germline V gene encodes CDR1 SGHRS and CDR2 YFSETQ. The V and J ends lost 5 bases and 0 bases respectively, with 8 bases between them. The CDR3 has 14 residues. From the RT-PCR reads, TCRdb called clonotypes with MiXCR, one entry per CDR3 protein. The sample lists almost 700,000 distinct CDR3 sequences, about 14% occurring once. The V call is TRBV5-1, the J call TRBJ2-2; D not certain. Sequenced sample: memory CD4+ T cells from blood. The sequence came from a female donor in good health, serving as a healthy control. Here the CDR3 DNA reads TGCGCCAGCAGGAACCAGGCGAACACCGGGGAGCTGTTTTTT. Protein sequence: CASRNQANTGELFF.